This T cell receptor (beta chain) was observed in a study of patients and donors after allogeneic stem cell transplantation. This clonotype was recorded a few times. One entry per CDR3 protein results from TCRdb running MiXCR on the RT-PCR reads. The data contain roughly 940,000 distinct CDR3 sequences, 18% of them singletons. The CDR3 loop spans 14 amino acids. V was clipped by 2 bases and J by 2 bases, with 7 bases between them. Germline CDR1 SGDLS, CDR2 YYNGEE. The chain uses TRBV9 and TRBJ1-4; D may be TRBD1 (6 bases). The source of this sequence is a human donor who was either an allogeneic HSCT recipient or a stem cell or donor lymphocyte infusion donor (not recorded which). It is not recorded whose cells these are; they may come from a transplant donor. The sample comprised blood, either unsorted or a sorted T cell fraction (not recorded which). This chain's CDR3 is CASSVTGTNEKLFF. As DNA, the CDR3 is TGTGCCAGCAGCGTGACAGGCACTAATGAAAAACTGTTTTTT.